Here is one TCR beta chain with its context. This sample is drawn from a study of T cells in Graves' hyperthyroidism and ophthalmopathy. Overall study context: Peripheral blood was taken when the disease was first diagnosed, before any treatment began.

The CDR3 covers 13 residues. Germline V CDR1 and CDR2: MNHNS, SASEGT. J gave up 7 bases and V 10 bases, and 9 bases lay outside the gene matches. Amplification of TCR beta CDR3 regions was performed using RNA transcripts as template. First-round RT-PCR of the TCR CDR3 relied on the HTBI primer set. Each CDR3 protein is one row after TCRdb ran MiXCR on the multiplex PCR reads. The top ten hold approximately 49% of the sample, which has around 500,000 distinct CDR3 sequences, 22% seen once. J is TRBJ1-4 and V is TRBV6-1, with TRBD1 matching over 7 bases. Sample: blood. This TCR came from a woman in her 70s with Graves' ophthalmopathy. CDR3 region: CATRTQGGEKLFF. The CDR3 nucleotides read TGTGCCACCCGGACTCAGGGGGGTGAAAAACTGTTTTTT.